This TCR beta chain was profiled in a study of T cells in Graves' hyperthyroidism and ophthalmopathy. Amplification targeted TCR beta CDR3 regions from RNA transcripts. RT-PCR in the first round (using the HTBI primer set) targeted the TCR CDR3. TCRdb redid the calling of the multiplex PCR reads with MiXCR, one entry per CDR3 protein. This sample has over 450,000 distinct CDR3 sequences, with 15% to 20% found just once. The ends were cut back, 5 bases at V and 0 bases at J, with 13 bases in the middle. CDR1 and CDR2 (germline): MDHEN, SYDVKM. The CDR3 extends over 15 amino acids. This clonotype was observed many times.

This sequence joins TRBV28 and TRBJ2-5; D gene uncertain. What was sequenced was blood. This sequence was found in a woman between 18 and 29 years old with Graves' ophthalmopathy. The CDR3 DNA follows: TGTGCCAGCAGTCCCCTAACAGCTTACCAAGAGACCCAGTACTTC. Amino acids: CASSPLTAYQETQYF.